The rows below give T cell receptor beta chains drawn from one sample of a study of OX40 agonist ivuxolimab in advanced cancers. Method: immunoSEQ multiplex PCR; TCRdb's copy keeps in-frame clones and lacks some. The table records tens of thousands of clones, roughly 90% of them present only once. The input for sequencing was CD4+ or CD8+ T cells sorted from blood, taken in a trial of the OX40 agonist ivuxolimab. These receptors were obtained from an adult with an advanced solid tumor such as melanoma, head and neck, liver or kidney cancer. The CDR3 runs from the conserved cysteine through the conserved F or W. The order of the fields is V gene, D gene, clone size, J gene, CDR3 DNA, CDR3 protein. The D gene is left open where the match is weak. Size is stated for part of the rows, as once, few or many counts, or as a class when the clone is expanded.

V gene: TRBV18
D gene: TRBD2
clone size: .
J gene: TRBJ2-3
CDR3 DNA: TGTGCCAGCTCACCAGGCGGGAGGGCCTCCGGGGCGCAGTATTTT
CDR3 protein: CASSPGGRASGAQYF

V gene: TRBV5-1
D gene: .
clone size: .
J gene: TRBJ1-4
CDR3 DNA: TGCGCCAGCAGCCCGCGGGGGCCAACTAATGAAAAACTGTTTTTT
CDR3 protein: CASSPRGPTNEKLFF

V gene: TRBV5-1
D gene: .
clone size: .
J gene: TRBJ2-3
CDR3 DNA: TGCGCCAGCAGCCCGGCGCGGACTGATACGCAGTATTTT
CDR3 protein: CASSPARTDTQYF

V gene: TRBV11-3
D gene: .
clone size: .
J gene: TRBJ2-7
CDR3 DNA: TGTGCCAGCAGCCCTCCGGGACTCCCGTCATACGAGCAGTACTTC
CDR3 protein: CASSPPGLPSYEQYF

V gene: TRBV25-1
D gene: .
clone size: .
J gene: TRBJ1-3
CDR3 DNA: TGTGCCAGCAGTGAACCCGGACGAAGGTTCTCCTCTGGAAACACCATATATTTT
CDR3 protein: CASSEPGRRFSSGNTIYF

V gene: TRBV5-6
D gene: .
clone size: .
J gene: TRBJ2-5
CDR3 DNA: TGTGCCAGCAGCTGGGAAAGGGTCCCCCAGTACTTC
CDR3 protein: CASSWERVPQYF

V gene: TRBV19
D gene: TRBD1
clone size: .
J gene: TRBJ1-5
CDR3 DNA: TGTGCCAGCCGGGACAGTCCTCTGGGTGGCAATCAGCCCCAGCATTTT
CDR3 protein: CASRDSPLGGNQPQHF

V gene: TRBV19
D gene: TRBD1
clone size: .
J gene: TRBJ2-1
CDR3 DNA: TGTGCCAGTACCGGGGACAGGGGTACCTCCAATGAGCAGTTCTTC
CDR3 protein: CASTGDRGTSNEQFF

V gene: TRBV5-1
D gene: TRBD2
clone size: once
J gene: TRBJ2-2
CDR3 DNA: TGCGCCAGCCGGGAGGGTATAGACACCGGGGAGCTGTTTTTT
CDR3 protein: CASREGIDTGELFF

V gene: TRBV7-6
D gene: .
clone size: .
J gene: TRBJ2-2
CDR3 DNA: TGTGCCAGCAGGAACTCTGGGAACACCGGGGAGCTGTTTTTT
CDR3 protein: CASRNSGNTGELFF

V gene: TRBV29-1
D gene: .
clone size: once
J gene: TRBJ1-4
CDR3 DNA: TGCAGCGTTGCCCCGAGACTTAATGAAAAACTGTTTTTT
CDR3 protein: CSVAPRLNEKLFF

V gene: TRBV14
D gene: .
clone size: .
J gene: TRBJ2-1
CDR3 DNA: TGTGCCAGCAGCCTCTGGCGGCAGGGGTCCTACAATGAGCAGTTCTTC
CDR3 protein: CASSLWRQGSYNEQFF

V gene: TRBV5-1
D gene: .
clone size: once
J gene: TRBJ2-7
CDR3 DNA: TGCGCCAGCGCCCTAGGGGGGGCGTCCTACGAGCAGTACTTC
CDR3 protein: CASALGGASYEQYF

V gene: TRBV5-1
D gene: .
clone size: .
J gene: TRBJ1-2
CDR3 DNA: TGCGCCAGCAGCTCGCAGACAGGAAACTATGGCTACACCTTC
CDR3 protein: CASSSQTGNYGYTF

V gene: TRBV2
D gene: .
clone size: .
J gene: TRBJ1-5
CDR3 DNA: TGTGCCAGCAGTGACGAATTTGGGGCAGGCAATCAGCCCCAGCATTTT
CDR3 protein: CASSDEFGAGNQPQHF

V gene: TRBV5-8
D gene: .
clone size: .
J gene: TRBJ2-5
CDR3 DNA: TGTGCCAGCAGCTTGGAAGTGTTTAGTGAGACCCAGTACTTC
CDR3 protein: CASSLEVFSETQYF

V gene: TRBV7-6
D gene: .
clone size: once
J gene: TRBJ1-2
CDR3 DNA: TGTGCCAGCAGTAGTGGACAGTATGGCTACACCTTC
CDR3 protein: CASSSGQYGYTF

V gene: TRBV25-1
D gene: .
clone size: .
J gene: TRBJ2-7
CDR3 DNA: TGTGCCAGGTCTATCAGGTCCGGGGAGCAGTACTTC
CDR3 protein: CARSIRSGEQYF

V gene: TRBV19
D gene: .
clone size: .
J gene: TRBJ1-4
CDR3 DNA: TGTGCCAGTAGTAGGGGGGGCAATGAAGAACTGTTTTTT
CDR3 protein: CASSRGGNEELFF

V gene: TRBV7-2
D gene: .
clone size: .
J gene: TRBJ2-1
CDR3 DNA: TGTGCCAGCAGCAGACAGGAGTACAATGAGCAGTTCTTC
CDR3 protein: CASSRQEYNEQFF

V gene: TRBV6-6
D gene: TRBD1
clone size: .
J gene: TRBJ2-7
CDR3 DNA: TGTGGCCAGGTTGACGACAGGGACCACGAGCAGTACTTC
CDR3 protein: CGQVDDRDHEQYF

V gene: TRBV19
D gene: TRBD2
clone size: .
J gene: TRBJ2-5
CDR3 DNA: TGTGCCAGTAGTATGAAGGGACTAGCGGCGGAGACCCAGTACTTC
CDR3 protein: CASSMKGLAAETQYF

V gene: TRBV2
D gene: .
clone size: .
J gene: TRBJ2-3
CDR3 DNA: TGTGCCAGCAGTGAAGACTTTTCGAATACGCAGTATTTT
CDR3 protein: CASSEDFSNTQYF

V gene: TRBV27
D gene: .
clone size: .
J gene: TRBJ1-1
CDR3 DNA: TGTGCCAGCAGTTTTGGGGGTTCCACTGAAGCTTTCTTT
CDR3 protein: CASSFGGSTEAFF

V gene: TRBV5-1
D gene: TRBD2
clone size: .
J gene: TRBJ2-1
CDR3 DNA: TGCGCCAGCAGCTTGGAAGGGGGACTAGCGGGTCCGAATGAGCAGTTCTTC
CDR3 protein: CASSLEGGLAGPNEQFF

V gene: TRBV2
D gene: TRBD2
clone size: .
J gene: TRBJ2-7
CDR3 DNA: TGTGCCAGCAGTGAAGGCGGGAGGGAAGGCGAGCAGTACTTC
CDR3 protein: CASSEGGREGEQYF